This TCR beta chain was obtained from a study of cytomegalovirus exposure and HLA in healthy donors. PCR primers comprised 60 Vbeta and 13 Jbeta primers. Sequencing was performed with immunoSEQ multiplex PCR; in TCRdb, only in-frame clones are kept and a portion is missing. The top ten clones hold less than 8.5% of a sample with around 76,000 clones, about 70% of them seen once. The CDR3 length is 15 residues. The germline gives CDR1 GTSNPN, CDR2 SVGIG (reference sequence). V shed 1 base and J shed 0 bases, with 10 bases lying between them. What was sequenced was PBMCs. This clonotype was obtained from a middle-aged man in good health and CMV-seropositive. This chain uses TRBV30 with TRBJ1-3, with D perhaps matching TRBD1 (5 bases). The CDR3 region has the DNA TGTGCCTGGAGTGGGGGCGGTTACTCTGGAAACACCATATATTTT. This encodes CAWSGGGYSGNTIYF.